This T cell receptor (beta chain) was recorded in a study of early T cells in non-severe SARS-CoV-2 infection. The CDR3 is 14 amino acids. Germline CDR1 reads LGHNA; CDR2 reads YSLEER. Trimming stripped 0 bases from V and 8 bases from J, with 11 bases between. This clonotype has more than one count but fewer than ten. TCRdb re-called the 5' RACE reads with MiXCR, one entry per CDR3 protein. The sample carries some 35,000 distinct CDR3 sequences, over 3.5% recorded once. This sequence joins TRBV4-3 and TRBJ2-1; D gene ambiguous. The sequenced sample consisted of whole blood. The source is an adult who was a healthcare worker with PCR-confirmed SARS-CoV-2 infection or an uninfected control (not recorded which). For the CDR3, the DNA is TGCGCCAGCAGCCAAGAACTCCAGCAGGATGAGCAGTTCTTC. This gives the protein CASSQELQQDEQFF.